These T cell receptor beta chains were read from a single sample in a study of OX40 agonist ivuxolimab in advanced cancers. This table comes from immunoSEQ multiplex PCR, and its TCRdb copy is limited to in-frame clones, with some not included. The sample contains roughly 7,000 clones, 65% to 75% of which appear only once. This specimen was CD4+ or CD8+ T cells sorted from blood, taken in a trial of the OX40 agonist ivuxolimab. The receptor set was obtained from an adult with an advanced solid tumor such as melanoma, head and neck, liver or kidney cancer. The CDR3 runs from the conserved cysteine through the conserved F or W. The D gene is left open where the match is weak. Size tells how often a clone was seen (once, few, many) or the class of an expanded clone, and some rows leave it out.

DNA: TGTGCCAGCAGTTTATCGGTCTCGGCAGCATCTAACTATGGCTACACCTTC
CDR3: CASSLSVSAASNYGYTF
size: NA
J: TRBJ1-2
V: TRBV27
D: NA

DNA: TGTGCCAGCGGCGGGGGGCCACCCTACGAGCAGTACTTC
CDR3: CASGGGPPYEQYF
size: few
J: TRBJ2-7
V: TRBV11-1
D: TRBD2

DNA: TGTGCCAGCAGTCAGGGACAGGGTTGGTTCTTC
CDR3: CASSQGQGWFF
size: NA
J: TRBJ2-1
V: TRBV6-6
D: TRBD1

DNA: TGCGCCAGCAGCCAAGTACGGGGAGGGCCGGTCGGGGAGCTGTTTTTT
CDR3: CASSQVRGGPVGELFF
size: NA
J: TRBJ2-2
V: TRBV4-1
D: TRBD2

DNA: TGCGCCAGCAGCCAAGAAACTGGTACGCAGTATTTT
CDR3: CASSQETGTQYF
size: NA
J: TRBJ2-3
V: TRBV4-1
D: NA

DNA: TGCGCCAGCAGCGTGTACCGGGACATTCGCTATGGCTACACCTTC
CDR3: CASSVYRDIRYGYTF
size: NA
J: TRBJ1-2
V: TRBV5-1
D: NA

DNA: TGCGCCAGCAGCTTTTGGGGCGAGGAGACCCAGTACTTC
CDR3: CASSFWGEETQYF
size: NA
J: TRBJ2-5
V: TRBV5-1
D: NA

DNA: TGTGCCAGCAGGGACCTATTAAGGGTCACCGGGGAGCTGTTTTTT
CDR3: CASRDLLRVTGELFF
size: once
J: TRBJ2-2
V: TRBV2
D: NA

DNA: TGTGCCAGCAGTTCCCTAGCGGGTCAAGAGACCCAGTACTTC
CDR3: CASSSLAGQETQYF
size: large
J: TRBJ2-5
V: TRBV27
D: TRBD2

DNA: TGTGCCAGCAGTTACTCAGGACAGGGGGGGAACAATGAGCAGTTCTTC
CDR3: CASSYSGQGGNNEQFF
size: NA
J: TRBJ2-1
V: TRBV6-5
D: TRBD1

DNA: TGTGCCAGCAAAGGGGTGGGAAGCACCGGGGAGCTGTTTTTT
CDR3: CASKGVGSTGELFF
size: NA
J: TRBJ2-2
V: TRBV9
D: NA

DNA: TGTGCCTCCGTTGGGGGGGTTGGGCGCTACACCTTC
CDR3: CASVGGVGRYTF
size: few
J: TRBJ1-2
V: TRBV28
D: NA

DNA: TGTGCCTGGAGGATGAAGGGGGTGAGCACTGAAGCTTTCTTT
CDR3: CAWRMKGVSTEAFF
size: large
J: TRBJ1-1
V: TRBV30
D: NA

DNA: TGCGCCAGCAGCCCCAGGGGGGCCAATCAGCCCCAGCATTTT
CDR3: CASSPRGANQPQHF
size: NA
J: TRBJ1-5
V: TRBV4-1
D: TRBD1

DNA: TGCGCCAGCAGCCAAGACTCTGGAAACACCATATATTTT
CDR3: CASSQDSGNTIYF
size: NA
J: TRBJ1-3
V: TRBV4-3
D: NA

DNA: TGTGCCGGCAGCTTAGTGGCAGACTACACCTTC
CDR3: CAGSLVADYTF
size: NA
J: TRBJ1-2
V: TRBV7-9
D: NA

DNA: TGCGCCAGCAGTGAGTCGGGCGGAAGAAGGAACACTGAAGCTTTCTTT
CDR3: CASSESGGRRNTEAFF
size: medium-sized
J: TRBJ1-1
V: TRBV10-2
D: NA

DNA: TGTGCCAGCAGTTTATTTTGGGGTGAGCCCCAGCATTTT
CDR3: CASSLFWGEPQHF
size: NA
J: TRBJ1-5
V: TRBV27
D: NA

DNA: TGTGCCAGCAGCTTGAATGCGCCTACCTACGAGCAGTACTTC
CDR3: CASSLNAPTYEQYF
size: NA
J: TRBJ2-7
V: TRBV5-4
D: NA

DNA: TGTGCCAGAAGTCTCTCCTACGAGCAGTACTTC
CDR3: CARSLSYEQYF
size: medium-sized
J: TRBJ2-7
V: TRBV5-8
D: NA

DNA: TGTGCCAGCACCCCCGGGGCGGACAACTATGGCTACACCTTC
CDR3: CASTPGADNYGYTF
size: NA
J: TRBJ1-2
V: TRBV7-9
D: NA

DNA: TGTGCCAGCAGCTCCGAACTAGCGGGAGGAACCGGGGAGCTGTTTTTT
CDR3: CASSSELAGGTGELFF
size: NA
J: TRBJ2-2
V: TRBV5-6
D: TRBD2

DNA: TGTGCCAGCAGCTTAGGTCAGGGGCTTAATCAGCCCCAGCATTTT
CDR3: CASSLGQGLNQPQHF
size: once
J: TRBJ1-5
V: TRBV7-9
D: NA

DNA: TGTGCCAGCAGTGTCGGGCAGGGAGCCTATGAAAAACTGTTTTTT
CDR3: CASSVGQGAYEKLFF
size: NA
J: TRBJ1-4
V: TRBV2
D: NA

DNA: TGTGCCAGCAGCTTGGGGACGGGATCCTACGAGCAGTACTTC
CDR3: CASSLGTGSYEQYF
size: NA
J: TRBJ2-7
V: TRBV7-6
D: NA

DNA: TGTGCCAGCAGTGAGGGTGGCCACACAGATACGCAGTATTTT
CDR3: CASSEGGHTDTQYF
size: NA
J: TRBJ2-3
V: TRBV6-1
D: NA

DNA: TGTGCCACCAGCAGATCCCTATCGCACGGGGAGACCCAGTACTTC
CDR3: CATSRSLSHGETQYF
size: few
J: TRBJ2-5
V: TRBV15
D: NA

DNA: TGTGCCTCTTCACGCGACCTTGTGGGGAGTTTTACAGATACGCAGTATTTT
CDR3: CASSRDLVGSFTDTQYF
size: NA
J: TRBJ2-3
V: TRBV19
D: NA

DNA: TGTGCCAGCAGCAAGATCGTTTTATTGCTATTGAGCTCTGGAAACACCATATATTTT
CDR3: CASSKIVLLLLSSGNTIYF
size: NA
J: TRBJ1-3
V: TRBV21-1
D: NA

DNA: TGTGCCAGCAGCCCCCTCGGAGCGGGAAACAATGAGCAGTTCTTC
CDR3: CASSPLGAGNNEQFF
size: once
J: TRBJ2-1
V: TRBV5-4
D: TRBD2

DNA: TGTGCCTGGAGTGTAGGGGACGGACCCTACAATGAGCAGTTCTTC
CDR3: CAWSVGDGPYNEQFF
size: NA
J: TRBJ2-1
V: TRBV30
D: NA